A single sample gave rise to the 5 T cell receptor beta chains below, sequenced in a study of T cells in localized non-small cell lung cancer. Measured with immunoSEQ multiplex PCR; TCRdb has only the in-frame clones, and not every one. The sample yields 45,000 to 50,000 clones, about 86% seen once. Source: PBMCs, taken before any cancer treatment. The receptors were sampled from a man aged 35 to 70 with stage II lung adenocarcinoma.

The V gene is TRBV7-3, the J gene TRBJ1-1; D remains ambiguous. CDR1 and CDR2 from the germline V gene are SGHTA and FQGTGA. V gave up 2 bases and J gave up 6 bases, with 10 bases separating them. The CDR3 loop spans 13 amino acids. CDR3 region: CASSLSGGSEAFF. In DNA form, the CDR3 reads TGTGCCAGCAGCTTATCGGGCGGCTCTGAAGCTTTCTTT.

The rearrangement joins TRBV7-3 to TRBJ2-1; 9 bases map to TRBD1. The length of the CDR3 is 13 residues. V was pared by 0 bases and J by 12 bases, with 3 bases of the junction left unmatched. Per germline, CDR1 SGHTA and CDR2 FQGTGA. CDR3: CASSLTLTGGQFF. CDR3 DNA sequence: TGTGCCAGCAGCTTAACGTTGACAGGGGGGCAGTTCTTC.

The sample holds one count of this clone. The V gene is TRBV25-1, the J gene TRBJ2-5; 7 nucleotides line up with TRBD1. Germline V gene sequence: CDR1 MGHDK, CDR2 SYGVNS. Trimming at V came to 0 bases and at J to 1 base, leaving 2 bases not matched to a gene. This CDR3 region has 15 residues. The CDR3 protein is CASSEYTGAQETQYF. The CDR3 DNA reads TGTGCCAGCAGTGAATACACAGGGGCCCAAGAGACCCAGTACTTC. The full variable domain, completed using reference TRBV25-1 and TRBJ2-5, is EADIYQTPRYLVIGTGKKITLECSQTMGHDKMYWYQQDPGMELHLIHYSYGVNSTEKGDLSSESTVSRIRTEHFPLTLESARPSHTSQYLCASSEYTGAQETQYFGPGTRLLVL.

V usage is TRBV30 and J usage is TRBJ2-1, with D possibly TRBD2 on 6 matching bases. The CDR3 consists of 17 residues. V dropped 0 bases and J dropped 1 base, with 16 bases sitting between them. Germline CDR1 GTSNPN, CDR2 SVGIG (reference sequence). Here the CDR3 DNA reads TGTGCCTGGAGTGTAAATCTTGGGCTAGCGTCCTACAATGAGCAGTTCTTC. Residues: CAWSVNLGLASYNEQFF. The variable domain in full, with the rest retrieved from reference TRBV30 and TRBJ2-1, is SQTIHQWPATLVQPVGSPLSLECTVEGTSNPNLYWYRQAAGRGLQLLFYSVGIGQISSEVPQNLSASRPQDRQFILSSKKLLLSDSGFYLCAWSVNLGLASYNEQFFGPGTRLTVL.

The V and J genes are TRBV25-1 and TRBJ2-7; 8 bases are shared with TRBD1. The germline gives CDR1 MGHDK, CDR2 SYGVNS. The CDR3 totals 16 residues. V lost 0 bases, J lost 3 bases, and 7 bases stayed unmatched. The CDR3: CASSEYGTGVDYEQYF. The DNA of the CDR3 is TGTGCCAGCAGTGAATATGGGACAGGAGTAGACTACGAGCAGTACTTC.